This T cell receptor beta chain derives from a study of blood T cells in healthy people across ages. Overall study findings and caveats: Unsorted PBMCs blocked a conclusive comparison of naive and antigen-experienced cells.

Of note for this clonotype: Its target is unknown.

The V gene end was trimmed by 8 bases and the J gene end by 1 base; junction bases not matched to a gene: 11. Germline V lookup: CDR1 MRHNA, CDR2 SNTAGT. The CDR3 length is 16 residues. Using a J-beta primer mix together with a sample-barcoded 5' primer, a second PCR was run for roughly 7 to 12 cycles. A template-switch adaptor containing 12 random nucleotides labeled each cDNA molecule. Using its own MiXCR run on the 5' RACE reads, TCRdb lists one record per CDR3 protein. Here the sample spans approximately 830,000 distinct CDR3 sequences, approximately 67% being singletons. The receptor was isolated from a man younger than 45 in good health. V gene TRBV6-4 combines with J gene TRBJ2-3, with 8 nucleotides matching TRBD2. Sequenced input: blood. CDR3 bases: TGTGCCAGCTCCCGACAAAGCGGGGGAGGCACAGATACGCAGTATTTT. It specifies CASSRQSGGGTDTQYF.